These 27 T cell receptor beta chains came from one sample sequenced in a study of blood T cell repertoires in COVID-19. Repertoires were generated with immunoSEQ multiplex PCR, while TCRdb's copy carries only in-frame clones and drops some. The profile shows about 180,000 clones, 86% of them singletons. The sequenced sample consisted of peripheral blood. The receptors originated from a man aged 45-60 years with active or convalescent COVID-19.

The rearrangement links TRBV2 to TRBJ2-7, with TRBD2 matching 8 bases. Germline CDR1 reads SNHLY; CDR2 reads FYNNEI. The CDR3 sequence is 14 residues long. The J segment lost 3 bases and the V segment lost 6 bases, leaving 7 bases of the junction unmatched. The CDR3 DNA reads TGTGCCAGCAGCGTCTCCGGGACTAGCTACGAGCAGTACTTC. This sequence encodes CASSVSGTSYEQYF.

The genes are TRBV15 and TRBJ2-7, with D tentatively TRBD1 (6 bases). The CDR3 runs to 14 residues. V lost 5 bases, J lost 1 base, and 12 bases lay in between. Per germline, CDR1 LNHNV and CDR2 YYDKDF (reference sequence). The CDR3 here is CATSPRGQSYEQYF. CDR3 sequence (DNA): TGTGCCACCAGCCCACGGGGACAATCCTACGAGCAGTACTTC.

This clone was recorded once. The chain couples TRBV11-2 to TRBJ1-1, with 8 bases aligning to TRBD1. Unmatched junction bases numbered 7, after V lost 5 bases and J lost 8 bases. This CDR3 comprises 13 residues. Germline V gene sequence: CDR1 SGHAT, CDR2 FQNNGV. This CDR3 reads CASSRDRGGEAFF. The CDR3 DNA follows: TGTGCCAGCAGCCGAGACAGGGGCGGGGAAGCTTTCTTT.

The V and J genes are TRBV29-1 and TRBJ2-5; the D is unclear. The CDR3 has 13 residues. Trimming removed 3 bases at V and 2 bases at J, with 10 bases between. Per germline, CDR1 SQVTM and CDR2 ANQGSEA. Here the CDR3 DNA reads TGCAGCGTTGAGCGGCCAGCACAAGAGACCCAGTACTTC. This encodes CSVERPAQETQYF.

The V gene is TRBV4-3, the J gene TRBJ1-6; possible D gene TRBD1, 5 bases. The CDR3 spans 14 residues. Germline CDR1 LGHNA, CDR2 YSLEER. With 4 bases removed from V and 3 bases from J, the gap between germline ends came to 7 bases. The CDR3: CASSLQGYNSPLHF. CDR3 DNA: TGCGCCAGCAGCCTCCAGGGCTATAATTCACCCCTCCACTTT.

The chain uses TRBV2 and TRBJ2-5, with 7 bases lining up with TRBD2. The CDR3 length is 17 residues. J was trimmed by 5 bases and V by 6 bases; bases with no gene match: 18. Germline lookup yields CDR1 SNHLY and CDR2 FYNNEI. The CDR3 region has the DNA TGTGCCAGCAGAACCTATATAGCGGGCCCCCAGCGGGAGACCCAGTACTTC. This sequence encodes CASRTYIAGPQRETQYF.

This clone was observed a single time. The chain joins TRBV14 to TRBJ1-1; D might be TRBD1 (6 bases). CDR3 size: 14 residues. V lost 4 bases and J lost 3, with 12 bases in between. Germline V gene data show CDR1 as SGHDN and CDR2 as FVKESK. The CDR3 loop is CASSPGQTYTEAFF. The DNA for the CDR3 is TGTGCCAGCAGCCCCGGACAGACTTACACTGAAGCTTTCTTT.

The genes are TRBV5-1 and TRBJ1-2; D is perhaps TRBD1 (6 bases). The V gene lost 4 bases and the J gene lost 7 bases, with 17 bases spanning the gap. This CDR3 region has 14 residues. Germline assignment: CDR1 SGHRS and CDR2 YFSETQ. Here the CDR3 DNA reads TGCGCCAGCAGCCCAACGACAGGTGCGCGTGGCTACACCTTC. It yields the protein CASSPTTGARGYTF.

The V and J genes are TRBV18 and TRBJ2-5, with 8 bases fitting TRBD2. The CDR3 runs to 17 residues. Looked up from germline, CDR1 is KGHSH and CDR2 is LQKENI. The junction had 17 bases not matched to a gene; V was cut back by 6 bases and J by 5 bases. DNA for the CDR3: TGTGCCAGCTCCACCGGCGGAACGGGGGGGCTTCGGGAGACCCAGTACTTC. This gives the protein CASSTGGTGGLRETQYF.

This rearrangement joins TRBV25-1 to TRBJ2-2; no firm D call. Germline loops: CDR1 MGHDK, CDR2 SYGVNS. CDR3 size: 13 residues. Trimming stripped 6 bases from V and 6 bases from J, with 11 bases between. This chain's CDR3 is CASSADRAGELFF. The CDR3 nucleotides are TGTGCCAGCAGCGCAGACCGGGCCGGGGAGCTGTTTTTT.

This sequence joins TRBV29-1 and TRBJ1-2; 7 positions match TRBD1. The germline V gene encodes CDR1 SQVTM and CDR2 ANQGSEA. The CDR3 runs 13 residues. Germline trimming cut 4 bases from V and 4 bases from J; bases unmatched to any gene: 6. The CDR3 loop reads CSVVQGGLYGYTF. DNA of the CDR3: TGCAGCGTTGTCCAGGGGGGACTCTATGGCTACACCTTC. The full variable domain, completed using reference TRBV29-1 and TRBJ1-2, is SAVISQKPSRDICQRGTSLTIQCQVDSQVTMMFWYRQQPGQSLTLIATANQGSEATYESGFVIDKFPISRPNLTFSTLTVSNMSPEDSSIYLCSVVQGGLYGYTFGSGTRLTVV.

V usage is TRBV5-1 and J usage is TRBJ2-5; D may be TRBD2 (5 bases). Deletions cut 4 bases from V and 1 base from J, with 8 bases between. The germline CDR1 and CDR2 sequences are SGHRS and YFSETQ. This CDR3 spans 13 amino acids. Here the CDR3 reads CASSAGIQETQYF. The DNA of the CDR3 is TGCGCCAGCAGCGCCGGGATCCAAGAGACCCAGTACTTC.

The chain couples TRBV28 to TRBJ1-2; TRBD1 matches at 7 bases. Germline V gives CDR1 MDHEN, CDR2 SYDVKM. This CDR3 has 15 residues. The trim removed 2 bases at V and 8 bases at J, leaving 11 bases unmatched. CDR3 nucleotides: TGTGCCAGCAGTTTACCCCAGGGGGTAATGCGAGGCTACACCTTC. Translating it yields CASSLPQGVMRGYTF.

This chain uses TRBV7-3 with TRBJ2-3; the D gene is possibly TRBD1 (5 bases). The CDR3 runs 13 residues. The germline V gene encodes CDR1 SGHTA and CDR2 FQGTGA. V dropped 1 base and J dropped 5 bases, with 7 bases sitting between them. CDR3 loop: CASSLNDRDTQYF. The CDR3, as DNA: TGTGCCAGCAGCTTAAACGACAGAGATACGCAGTATTTT.

Here the CDR3 DNA reads TGTGCCTGGGAACAGGGGTTGGGCCTTAATTCACCCCTCCACTTT. This codes for CAWEQGLGLNSPLHF. V is TRBV30 and J is TRBJ1-6, with 7 bases lining up with TRBD1. Germline V gene lookup returns CDR1 GTSNPN and CDR2 SVGIG (reference sequence). The V and J ends lost 5 bases and 6 bases, in that order; junction bases with no gene match: 10. CDR3 length: 15 residues. Full variable domain (missing parts from reference TRBV30 and TRBJ1-6): SQTIHQWPATLVQPVGSPLSLECTVEGTSNPNLYWYRQAAGRGLQLLFYSVGIGQISSEVPQNLSASRPQDRQFILSSKKLLLSDSGFYLCAWEQGLGLNSPLHFGNGTRLTVT.

This chain links TRBV11-2 with TRBJ1-1; no definite D call. Germline V lookup: CDR1 SGHAT, CDR2 FQNNGV. V lost 4 bases and J 6 bases, leaving 6 bases between the germline ends. This CDR3 is 11 amino acids long. Written as DNA, the CDR3 is TGTGCCAGCAGCTCAGGCGCTGAAGCTTTCTTT. This sequence encodes CASSSGAEAFF.

The rearrangement joins TRBV10-3 to TRBJ2-1; TRBD2 matches 10 bases. Germline CDR1 and CDR2: ENHRY and SYGVKD. The CDR3 loop spans 13 amino acids. V lost 7 bases to trimming and J lost 7 bases; unmatched junction nucleotides: 4. The CDR3 coding sequence is TGTGCCATCACCGCTAGCGGGAGTAATGAGCAGTTCTTC. Translated, it gives CAITASGSNEQFF.

The rearrangement links TRBV6-1 to TRBJ2-3; 8 nucleotides line up with TRBD2. Trimming cost V 2 bases and J 2 bases; bases outside gene matches: 6. Germline-derived CDR1 and CDR2 are MNHNS and SASEGT. The CDR3 extends over 16 amino acids. In DNA form, the CDR3 reads TGTGCCAGCAGTGAATACCAGCGGGAGCTCACAGATACGCAGTATTTT. Translation: CASSEYQRELTDTQYF.

The rearrangement links TRBV11-1 to TRBJ1-2; D remains unclear. In germline, CDR1 is SGHAT, CDR2 FQDESV (reference sequence). V was clipped by 1 base and J by 4 bases, with 7 bases between them. This CDR3 is 13 amino acids long. The chain's CDR3 is CASSLGESYGYTF. CDR3 DNA: TGTGCCAGCAGCTTAGGAGAATCCTATGGCTACACCTTC.

This chain uses TRBV10-3 with TRBJ1-2, with D perhaps TRBD1 (6 bases). V was trimmed by 2 bases and J by 5 bases, leaving 9 bases between them. This CDR3 is 13 amino acids long. Germline assignment: CDR1 ENHRY and CDR2 SYGVKD. CDR3 amino acids: CAISEETGYGYTF. As DNA, the CDR3 is TGTGCCATCAGTGAGGAGACAGGATATGGCTACACCTTC.

The rearrangement uses TRBV12-3 or TRBV12-4 and TRBJ1-6; D unclear. This CDR3 comprises 12 residues. The ends were cut back, 3 bases at V and 9 bases at J, with 6 bases in the middle. The CDR3 loop is CASSFFSSPLHF. DNA for the CDR3: TGTGCCAGCAGTTTTTTCAGTTCACCCCTCCACTTT.

This clone was observed a single time. The J gene is TRBJ1-5, the V gene TRBV6-1; D may be TRBD1 (5 bases). The CDR3 consists of 16 residues. CDR1 and CDR2 (germline): MNHNS, SASEGT. V lost 3 bases, J lost 2 bases, and 14 bases lay in between. The DNA for the CDR3 is TGTGCCAGCAGTGATACCCTGGGAGGGGGCAATCAGCCCCAGCATTTT. Residues: CASSDTLGGGNQPQHF.

The chain employs TRBV11-2 and TRBJ1-2, with D hard to call. Germline assignment: CDR1 SGHAT and CDR2 FQNNGV. V lost 2 bases and J 1 base, leaving 5 bases between the germline ends. The CDR3 totals 13 residues. The CDR3 region has the DNA TGTGCCAGCAGCTTAACATTTAACTATGGCTACACCTTC. It yields the protein CASSLTFNYGYTF. Based on the CDR3 plus reference TRBV11-2 and TRBJ1-2, the full variable domain is EAGVAQSPRYKIIEKRQSVAFWCNPISGHATLYWYQQILGQGPKLLIQFQNNGVVDDSQLPKDRFSAERLKGVDSTLKIQPAKLEDSAVYLCASSLTFNYGYTFGSGTRLTVV.

The chain carries TRBV27 and TRBJ2-1, with 11 bases matching TRBD1. The CDR3 is 14 residues long. CDR1 is MNHEY and CDR2 is SMNVEV in the germline V gene (reference sequence). The junction had 1 base not matched to a gene; V was cut back by 2 bases and J by 7 bases. The CDR3 protein is CASSLGTGGNEQFF. The DNA for the CDR3 is TGTGCCAGCAGTTTAGGGACAGGGGGAAATGAGCAGTTCTTC.

This chain links TRBV4-1 with TRBJ1-2; 7 bases fit TRBD1. The CDR3 is 15 amino acids. Germline V lookup: CDR1 MGHRA, CDR2 YSYEKL. V lost 1 base, J lost 2 bases, and 4 bases stayed unmatched. The DNA of the CDR3 is TGCGCCAGCAGCCAAGCAGGGGGTGACAACTATGGCTACACCTTC. Its translation: CASSQAGGDNYGYTF.

The chain uses TRBV30 and TRBJ2-2; D may be TRBD2 (7 bases). Trimming took 7 bases from V and 7 from J, leaving 16 bases between them. Germline V lookup: CDR1 GTSNPN, CDR2 SVGIG (reference sequence). CDR3 length: 13 amino acids. As DNA, the CDR3 is TGTGCCTACACGAGGGGGGGGCGCGGGGAGCTGTTTTTT. This translates into CAYTRGGRGELFF.

The V and J genes are TRBV7-3 and TRBJ2-7; D gene ambiguous. V lost 2 bases to trimming and J lost 1 base, with 9 bases between them. The CDR3 is made up of 14 amino acids. The V gene's germline CDR1 is SGHTA and CDR2 FQGTGA. The CDR3 region is CASSLSESSYEQYF. CDR3 coding DNA: TGTGCCAGCAGCTTATCGGAGAGTTCCTACGAGCAGTACTTC.